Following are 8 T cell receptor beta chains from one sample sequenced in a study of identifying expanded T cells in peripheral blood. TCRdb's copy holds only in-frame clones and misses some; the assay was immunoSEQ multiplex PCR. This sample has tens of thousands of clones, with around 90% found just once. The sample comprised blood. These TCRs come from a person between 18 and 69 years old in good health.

CDR3 DNA sequence: TGTGCCATCAGTGACCCCAGGGTGAGCACTGAAGCTTTCTTT. It encodes CAISDPRVSTEAFF. The chain combines TRBV10-3 with TRBJ1-1; a possible D gene is TRBD1 (5 bases). Trimming left V 3 bases short and J 4 bases short, with 12 bases between. This CDR3 comprises 14 residues. Per the germline V gene, CDR1 is ENHRY and CDR2 is SYGVKD.

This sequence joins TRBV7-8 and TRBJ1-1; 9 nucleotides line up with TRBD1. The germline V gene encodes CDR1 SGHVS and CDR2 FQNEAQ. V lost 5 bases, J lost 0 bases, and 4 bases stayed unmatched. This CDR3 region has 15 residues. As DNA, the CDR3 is TGTGCCAGCAGCCTCGGACAGGGGATGAACACTGAAGCTTTCTTT. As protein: CASSLGQGMNTEAFF.

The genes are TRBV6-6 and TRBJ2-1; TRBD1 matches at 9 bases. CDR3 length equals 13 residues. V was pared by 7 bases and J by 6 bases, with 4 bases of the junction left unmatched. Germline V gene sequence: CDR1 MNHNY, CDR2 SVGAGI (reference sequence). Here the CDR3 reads CASIETGGNEQFF. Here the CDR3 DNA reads TGTGCCAGCATTGAGACAGGGGGCAATGAGCAGTTCTTC.

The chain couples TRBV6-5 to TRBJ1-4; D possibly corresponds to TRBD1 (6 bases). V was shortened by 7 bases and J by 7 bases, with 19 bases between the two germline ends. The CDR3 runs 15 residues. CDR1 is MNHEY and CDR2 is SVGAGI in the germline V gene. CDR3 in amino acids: CASKTTGGGGEKLFF. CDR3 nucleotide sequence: TGTGCCAGCAAGACGACAGGCGGCGGAGGTGAAAAACTGTTTTTT.

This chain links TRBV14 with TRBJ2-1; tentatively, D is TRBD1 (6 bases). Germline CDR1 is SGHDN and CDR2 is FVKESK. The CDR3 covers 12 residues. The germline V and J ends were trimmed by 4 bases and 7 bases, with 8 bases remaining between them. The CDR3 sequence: CASSRGGNEQFF. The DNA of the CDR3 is TGTGCCAGCAGCCGAGGGGGAAATGAGCAGTTCTTC.

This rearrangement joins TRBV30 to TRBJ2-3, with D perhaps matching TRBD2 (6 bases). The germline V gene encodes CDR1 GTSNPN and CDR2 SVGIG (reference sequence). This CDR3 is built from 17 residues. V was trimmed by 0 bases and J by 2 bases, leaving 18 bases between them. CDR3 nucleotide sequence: TGTGCCTGGAGTGTATGGGGCGCGGGATACCCCACAGATACGCAGTATTTT. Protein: CAWSVWGAGYPTDTQYF.

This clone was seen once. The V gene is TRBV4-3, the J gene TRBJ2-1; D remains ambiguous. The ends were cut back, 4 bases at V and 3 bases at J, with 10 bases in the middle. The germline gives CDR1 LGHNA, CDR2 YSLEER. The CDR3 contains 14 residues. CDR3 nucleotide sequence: TGCGCCAGCAGCCCATGGCAGAGCTACAATGAGCAGTTCTTC. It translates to CASSPWQSYNEQFF.

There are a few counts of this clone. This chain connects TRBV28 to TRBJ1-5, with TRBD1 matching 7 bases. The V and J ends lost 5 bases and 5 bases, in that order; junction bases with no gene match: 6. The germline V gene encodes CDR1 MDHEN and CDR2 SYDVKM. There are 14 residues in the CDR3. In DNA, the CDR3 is TGTGCCAGCAGTATCCCGGGACAGTATCAGCCCCAGCATTTT. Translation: CASSIPGQYQPQHF.